These 29 T cell receptor beta chains share one sample of origin, sequenced in a study of T cells in Graves' hyperthyroidism and ophthalmopathy. The TCR beta CDR3 regions underwent amplification using RNA transcripts as the source. An initial round of RT-PCR targeting the TCR CDR3 relied on the HTBI primer set. TCRdb fed the multiplex PCR reads into MiXCR, producing one record per CDR3 protein. Here the sample spans around 250,000 distinct CDR3 sequences, about 14% being singletons. The sample was blood. The receptors derive from a woman aged 40 to 55 with Graves' hyperthyroidism that later progressed to Graves' ophthalmopathy.

The V gene is TRBV7-8, the J gene TRBJ2-7; D gene ambiguous. Germline V CDR1 and CDR2: SGHVS, FQNEAQ. V dropped 1 base and J dropped 5 bases, with 12 bases sitting between them. The CDR3 covers 14 residues. For the CDR3, the DNA is TGTGCCAGCAGCTTAGGGGCCGGGTCACACGAGCAGTACTTC. Amino acid sequence: CASSLGAGSHEQYF.

The CDR3 region has the DNA TGTGCCAGCAGTTCCAGGGGCCGGGACAGAATTTCACCCCTCCACTTT. Its protein product is CASSSRGRDRISPLHF. V gene TRBV27 combines with J gene TRBJ1-6, with 7 bases fitting TRBD1. The CDR3 is made up of 16 amino acids. The V segment lost 4 bases and the J segment 9 bases; nucleotides outside the gene matches: 12. Looked up from germline, CDR1 is MNHEY and CDR2 is SMNVEV (reference sequence).

There are many counts of this clonotype. The gene calls are TRBV4-2 and TRBJ1-6; D is uncertain. Trimming cost V 3 bases and J 4 bases, with 13 bases left between them. The V gene's germline CDR1 is LGHNA and CDR2 YNFKEQ. This CDR3 has 16 residues. This CDR3 is CASSHLTVQYNSPLHF. In DNA, the CDR3 is TGTGCCAGCAGCCACCTCACCGTACAGTATAATTCACCCCTCCACTTT.

A few counts support this clonotype. The chain has TRBV28 and TRBJ2-6; D gene unclear. Trimming cost V 4 bases and J 2 bases, with 15 bases left between them. Germline lookup yields CDR1 MDHEN and CDR2 SYDVKM. There are 17 residues in the CDR3. This chain's CDR3 is CASSSLPKQPGANVLTF. CDR3 nucleotide sequence: TGTGCCAGCAGTTCCCTCCCTAAACAACCTGGGGCCAACGTCCTGACTTTC.

This clonotype was recorded many times. The CDR3 DNA is TGTGCCAGCAGCCAAGATTCGAGGATTACCACCTACGAGCAGTACTTC. Protein sequence: CASSQDSRITTYEQYF. The V call is TRBV3-1, the J call TRBJ2-7; D not certain. CDR1 and CDR2 (germline): LGHDT, YNNKEL (reference sequence). This CDR3 comprises 16 residues. Trimming removed 0 bases at V and 2 bases at J, with 14 bases between.

The gene calls are TRBV6-5 and TRBJ2-1, with a possible D match to TRBD2 (5 bases). Trimming took 2 bases from V and 2 from J, leaving 13 bases between them. The CDR3 is made up of 16 amino acids. Germline CDR1 MNHEY, CDR2 SVGAGI. DNA for the CDR3: TGTGCCAGCAGTTACGACTACCTCAATACCTACAATGAGCAGTTCTTC. Amino acids: CASSYDYLNTYNEQFF.

Ten or more counts support this clonotype. J is TRBJ1-1 and V is TRBV3-1; D gene unclear. V lost 1 base to trimming and J lost 3 bases, with 6 bases between them. The CDR3 sequence is 13 residues long. Germline assignment: CDR1 LGHDT and CDR2 YNNKEL (reference sequence). For the CDR3, the DNA is TGTGCCAGCAGCCAAGGGTTTGACACTGAAGCTTTCTTT. Residues: CASSQGFDTEAFF.

Remarks on this clonotype: The germline gene is not matched at one end of the junction; a read error may be the cause. V and J are TRBV5-1 and TRBJ2-1, with D tentatively TRBD1 or TRBD2 (5 bases each). The CDR3 has 14 amino acids. CDR1 is SGHRS and CDR2 is YFSETQ in the germline V gene. The CDR3 sequence is CASNLGDFHNEQFF. In nucleotides, the CDR3 is TGCGCCAGCAACTTGGGGGATTTCCACAATGAGCAGTTCTTC.

V is TRBV11-2 and J is TRBJ1-6; D perhaps matches TRBD1 (5 bases). The length of the CDR3 is 11 residues. Trimming shortened V by 8 bases and J by 10 bases, and 9 bases separated the two germline ends. The germline gives CDR1 SGHAT, CDR2 FQNNGV. CDR3 sequence reads: CASWGGSPLHF. The CDR3 DNA reads TGTGCCAGCTGGGGGGGATCACCCCTCCACTTT.

As concerns this clonotype: Possible read error: a much larger clone is one base away. The chain joins TRBV20-1 to TRBJ2-1; 15 bases agree with TRBD2. This CDR3 has 20 residues. After removal of 1 base from V and 6 bases from J, the junction contained 16 bases not matched to a gene. From germline, CDR1 is DFQATT and CDR2 SNEGSKA (reference sequence). DNA of the CDR3: TGCAGTGCTAGAGTCCCAGAAGAAGGGACTAGCGGGAGGACTTCCAATGAGCAGTTCTTC. Protein sequence: CSARVPEEGTSGRTSNEQFF.

The V call is TRBV28, the J call TRBJ1-4; possibly TRBD1 for D (5 bases). Deletions cut 10 bases from V and 3 bases from J, with 18 bases between. CDR1 and CDR2 (germline): MDHEN, SYDVKM. The length of the CDR3 is 15 residues. Written as DNA, the CDR3 is TGTGCCACCGGGGGACGGAGAAGCCCTAATGAAAAACTGTTTTTT. Translated, it gives CATGGRRSPNEKLFF.

Note on this clonotype: With a much larger clone just one base away, this may be a read error. V is TRBV28 and J is TRBJ2-3; D not resolved. The V gene lost 5 bases and the J gene lost 2 bases, with 8 bases spanning the gap. The germline gives CDR1 MDHEN, CDR2 SYDVKM. The CDR3 sequence is 13 residues long. As DNA, the CDR3 is TGTGCCAGCAGTCCCCCCCTCACAGATACGCAGTATTTT. This encodes CASSPPLTDTQYF.

This clonotype was counted many times. J is TRBJ2-1 and V is TRBV5-1; TRBD1 matches at 10 bases. Germline loops: CDR1 SGHRS, CDR2 YFSETQ. V lost 7 bases to trimming and J lost 8 bases; unmatched junction nucleotides: 9. The CDR3 contains 14 residues. The DNA for the CDR3 is TGCGCCAGCTCAAGACAGGGGGCGGTCGATGAGCAGTTCTTC. Its translation: CASSRQGAVDEQFF.

The chain carries TRBV7-9 and TRBJ2-1; D gene uncertain. Germline values: CDR1 SEHNR, CDR2 FQNEAQ (reference sequence). V was trimmed by 5 bases and J by 0 bases, leaving 17 bases between them. This CDR3 comprises 17 residues. Here the CDR3 DNA reads TGTGCCAGCAGCCCCGGATCTACACCGAGCTCCTACAATGAGCAGTTCTTC. It yields the protein CASSPGSTPSSYNEQFF. The whole variable domain, remainder taken from reference TRBV7-9 and TRBJ2-1, is DTGVSQNPRHKITKRGQNVTFRCDPISEHNRLYWYRQTLGQGPEFLTYFQNEAQLEKSRLLSDRFSAERPKGSFSTLEIQRTEQGDSAMYLCASSPGSTPSSYNEQFFGPGTRLTVL.

The V call is TRBV3-1, the J call TRBJ2-1, with 9 bases identical to TRBD2. The CDR3 sequence is 17 residues long. Unmatched junction bases numbered 11, after V lost 0 bases and J lost 8 bases. Germline lookup yields CDR1 LGHDT and CDR2 YNNKEL (reference sequence). The CDR3: CASSQDIGAGGPYEQFF. The CDR3 DNA reads TGTGCCAGCAGCCAAGATATAGGGGCGGGAGGGCCTTATGAGCAGTTCTTC.

This clonotype was seen at least ten times. A read error may produce the germline difference seen at one junction end. The V gene is TRBV12-3 or TRBV12-4, the J gene TRBJ2-3; no firm D call. The CDR3 is 11 residues long. The CDR3 region is CVSSYTDTQYF. The CDR3 coding sequence is TGTGTCAGCAGCTACACAGATACGCAGTATTTT.

This clonotype was picked up many times. Here the CDR3 reads CASSNWTSGRKRGTQYF. The CDR3 DNA sequence: TGTGCCAGCAGTAATTGGACTAGCGGGAGGAAAAGGGGGACCCAGTACTTC. This rearrangement joins TRBV2 to TRBJ2-5, with 14 bases that match TRBD2. The junction had 12 bases not matched to a gene; V was cut back by 5 bases and J by 7 bases. Germline CDR1 and CDR2: SNHLY and FYNNEI. CDR3 length: 17 residues.

The chain recombines TRBV29-1 with TRBJ2-5; D uncertain. V was cut by 2 bases and J by 5 bases, with 9 bases left in between. The length of the CDR3 is 12 residues. CDR1 SQVTM and CDR2 ANQGSEA come from the germline V gene. The DNA of the CDR3 is TGCAGCGTTGAAAGGGAAGGGGAGACCCAGTACTTC. This codes for CSVEREGETQYF.

This clonotype was seen repeatedly, ten times or more. The chain uses TRBV29-1 and TRBJ2-1; D is possibly TRBD1 (6 bases). CDR3 length: 18 amino acids. The germline V and J ends were trimmed by 0 bases and 0 bases, with 18 bases remaining between them. Germline values: CDR1 SQVTM, CDR2 ANQGSEA. In DNA form, the CDR3 reads TGCAGCGTTGAAGATATTGGGGGCGCTGACCCCTCCTACAATGAGCAGTTCTTC. Translation: CSVEDIGGADPSYNEQFF.

This clonotype was seen many times. The chain links TRBV3-1 to TRBJ2-5; no clear D gene. The V end was cut by 1 base, the J end by 3 bases, with 9 bases between. The CDR3 covers 14 residues. The germline CDR1 and CDR2 sequences are LGHDT and YNNKEL (reference sequence). The CDR3 is CASSQGSQEETQYF. The CDR3, as DNA: TGTGCCAGCAGCCAAGGGTCGCAGGAAGAGACCCAGTACTTC.

This clonotype was counted at least ten times. The genes are TRBV7-9 and TRBJ1-4, with D unresolved. The CDR3 is 13 residues long. Germline V gene lookup returns CDR1 SEHNR and CDR2 FQNEAQ (reference sequence). V was pared by 3 bases and J by 8 bases, with 10 bases between. This CDR3 is CASSFNPREKLFF. The DNA for the CDR3 is TGTGCCAGCAGCTTTAACCCCCGGGAAAAACTGTTTTTT.

Comments on this clonotype: One junction end disagrees with the germline gene, perhaps due to a read error. This chain connects TRBV5-1 to TRBJ1-2; D gene ambiguous. The length of the CDR3 is 14 residues. Germline CDR1 and CDR2: SGHRS and YFSETQ. Here the CDR3 DNA reads TGTGCCAGCAGCTTGTATAGACGGAGTCATGGCTACACCTTC. Residues: CASSLYRRSHGYTF. Filled out from reference TRBV5-1 and TRBJ1-2, the complete variable domain reads KAGVTQTPRYLIKTRGQQVTLSCSPISGHRSVSWYQQTPGQGLQFLFEYFSETQRNKGNFPGRFSGRQFSNSRSEMNVSTLELGDSALYLCASSLYRRSHGYTFGSGTRLTVV.

This clonotype came up many times. The V call is TRBV3-1, the J call TRBJ2-1, with 7 nucleotides matching TRBD2. J gave up 0 bases and V 4 bases, and 3 bases lay outside the gene matches. Per germline, CDR1 LGHDT and CDR2 YNNKEL (reference sequence). The CDR3 is 15 amino acids. As DNA, the CDR3 is TGTGCCAGCAGCCCTAGCGGCGGCTCCTACAATGAGCAGTTCTTC. Translation gives CASSPSGGSYNEQFF.

Ten or more counts support this clonotype. The chain recombines TRBV18 with TRBJ2-7, with TRBD1 identical over 7 bases. CDR3 length equals 13 residues. The V gene end was trimmed by 1 base and the J gene end by 6 bases; junction bases not matched to a gene: 3. Germline V CDR1 and CDR2: KGHSH, LQKENI. This chain's CDR3 is CASSPQGAGEQYF. CDR3 in DNA: TGTGCCAGCTCACCACAGGGGGCGGGCGAGCAGTACTTC.

For this clonotype: A much larger clone differs from this one at a single base, so this may be a read error. The V gene is TRBV7-6, the J gene TRBJ2-2; TRBD2 matches 13 bases. CDR1 is SGHVS, CDR2 FNYEAQ, per germline. CDR3 size: 16 residues. The V gene end was trimmed by 4 bases and the J gene end by 3 bases; junction bases not matched to a gene: 2. DNA for the CDR3: TGTGCCAGCAGCTCCGGGACTAGCGGGGACACCGGGGAGCTGTTTTTT. Protein product: CASSSGTSGDTGELFF.

This clonotype was recorded at least ten times. The CDR3 loop reads CASSPGLGGTEAFF. CDR3 DNA sequence: TGTGCCAGCAGCCCGGGGCTTGGGGGGACTGAAGCTTTCTTT. This chain uses TRBV5-5 with TRBJ1-1; tentative D call: TRBD1 (5 bases). The germline CDR1 and CDR2 sequences are SGHKS and YYEKEE (reference sequence). The CDR3 covers 14 residues. V shed 4 bases and J shed 5 bases, with 15 bases lying between them.

Comments on this clonotype: One base away lies a much larger clone, so this may be a sequencing read error. The V and J genes are TRBV10-3 and TRBJ2-3; no reliable D call. The CDR3 consists of 18 residues. Germline lookup yields CDR1 ENHRY and CDR2 SYGVKD. The DNA of the CDR3 is TGTGCCGTCAGTGAGCCCCTGCGTACCCCGTTGGGCACAGATACGCAGTATTTT. The encoded protein is CAVSEPLRTPLGTDTQYF.

This clonotype was recorded many times. The rearrangement uses TRBV15 and TRBJ2-1, with 9 bases lining up with TRBD2. This CDR3 contains 18 residues. Germline V lookup: CDR1 LNHNV, CDR2 YYDKDF (reference sequence). With 4 bases clipped from V and 0 bases from J, the junction kept 10 bases outside the gene matches. The CDR3 region is CATSKKGLALSSYNEQFF. DNA of the CDR3: TGTGCCACCAGCAAAAAGGGACTAGCATTGAGCTCCTACAATGAGCAGTTCTTC. Combining the CDR3 with reference TRBV15 and TRBJ2-1 gives the whole variable domain DAMVIQNPRYQVTQFGKPVTLSCSQTLNHNVMYWYQQKSSQAPKLLFHYYDKDFNNEADTPDNFQSRRPNTSFCFLDIRSPGLGDTAMYLCATSKKGLALSSYNEQFFGPGTRLTVL.

This clonotype was seen repeatedly, ten times or more. In DNA, the CDR3 is TGTGCCAGCAGTTACGAGGGGTGGGGCGAGCAGTACTTC. It codes for CASSYEGWGEQYF. The chain joins TRBV6-6 to TRBJ2-7, with D perhaps given as TRBD1 or TRBD2 (5 bases each). The length of the CDR3 is 13 residues. Per germline, CDR1 MNHNY and CDR2 SVGAGI (reference sequence). Trimming took off 2 bases at V and 6 bases at J, with 11 bases between the two ends.